This entry lists 16 T cell receptor beta chains sequenced from one sample in a study of T cells in Graves' hyperthyroidism and ophthalmopathy. The source material, RNA transcripts, was used to amplify TCR beta CDR3 regions. Primed by the HTBI set, a first-round RT-PCR was run on the TCR CDR3. TCRdb called the multiplex PCR reads again in MiXCR, with one record for every CDR3 protein. Of 360,000 or so distinct CDR3 sequences listed, around 18% are singletons. The specimen sequenced was blood. These receptor sequences come from a woman aged 40-49 years with Graves' ophthalmopathy.

This clonotype was counted many times. The V and J genes are TRBV20-1 and TRBJ2-7; D is uncertain. V was trimmed by 3 bases and J by 6 bases, leaving 18 bases between them. Germline V gives CDR1 DFQATT, CDR2 SNEGSKA (reference sequence). The CDR3 is made up of 14 amino acids. The DNA of the CDR3 is TGCAGTGCTAGCACCGATGGCTCCCTCGGCGAGCAGTACTTC. Amino acid sequence: CSASTDGSLGEQYF.

The chain has TRBV6-1 and TRBJ1-2; a weak D match, TRBD1 (5 bases). There are 15 residues in the CDR3. The V gene lost 4 bases and the J gene lost 4 bases, with 16 bases spanning the gap. Germline CDR1 reads MNHNS; CDR2 reads SASEGT. CDR3 protein: CASSGGNWGTYGYTF. CDR3 sequence (DNA): TGTGCCAGCAGTGGGGGGAACTGGGGCACCTATGGCTACACCTTC.

This clonotype was seen many times. V gene TRBV7-2 combines with J gene TRBJ2-7, with a tentative D call TRBD1 (5 bases). The V gene's germline CDR1 is SGHTA and CDR2 FQGNSA. Trimming took off 0 bases at V and 3 bases at J, with 12 bases between the two ends. This CDR3 region has 15 residues. The CDR3 coding sequence is TGTGCCAGCAGCTTAGCGAAGGACATGTTCTACGAGCAGTACTTC. It yields the protein CASSLAKDMFYEQYF.

This clonotype was counted at least ten times. The chain is built from TRBV9 and TRBJ2-7; weak D call: TRBD2 (5 bases). The CDR3 is made up of 17 amino acids. Germline V CDR1 and CDR2: SGDLS, YYNGEE. Trimming took off 4 bases at V and 0 bases at J, with 20 bases between the two ends. The CDR3 sequence is CASSPPAMGSFSYEQYF. CDR3 nucleotides: TGTGCCAGCAGCCCCCCGGCCATGGGGAGCTTCTCCTACGAGCAGTACTTC.

This clonotype was counted only a few times. The chain joins TRBV15 to TRBJ2-1; TRBD1 or TRBD2 may be the D gene (5 bases each). The CDR3 is 14 amino acids. Germline V gene sequence: CDR1 LNHNV, CDR2 YYDKDF (reference sequence). V lost 1 base and J 10 bases, leaving 14 bases between the germline ends. The DNA for the CDR3 is TGTGCCACCAGCAGAGCTACGGGGCTAGGAGAGCAGTTCTTC. Protein: CATSRATGLGEQFF. The full variable domain, with the rest looked up from reference TRBV15 and TRBJ2-1, is DAMVIQNPRYQVTQFGKPVTLSCSQTLNHNVMYWYQQKSSQAPKLLFHYYDKDFNNEADTPDNFQSRRPNTSFCFLDIRSPGLGDTAMYLCATSRATGLGEQFFGPGTRLTVL.

In this sample, this clonotype turned up many times. The chain couples TRBV29-1 to TRBJ2-7; D may be TRBD2 (6 bases). Per the germline V gene, CDR1 is SQVTM and CDR2 is ANQGSEA. The CDR3 consists of 12 residues. V lost 7 bases, J lost 3 bases, and 13 bases lay in between. The CDR3 region has the DNA TGCAGCGGCGGGGTGACGCTCTACGAGCAGTACTTC. This codes for CSGGVTLYEQYF.

A few counts support this clonotype. A junction boundary mismatches the germline segment, possibly from a read error. The chain couples TRBV11-2 to TRBJ2-6; TRBD1 might be the D (5 bases). Germline V CDR1 and CDR2: SGHAT, FQNNGV. CDR3 length: 14 amino acids. CDR3 loop: CASSLTSGANALTF. In DNA form, the CDR3 reads TGTGCCAGCAGCTTAACAAGTGGGGCCAACGCCCTGACTTTC.

J is TRBJ1-1 and V is TRBV4-1; D possibly corresponds to TRBD1 (5 bases). CDR1 and CDR2 (germline): MGHRA, YSYEKL. This CDR3 spans 13 amino acids. Deletions cut 4 bases from V and 6 bases from J, with 12 bases between. The CDR3 DNA reads TGCGCCAGCAGCCCCAGGGAAGTCGCTGAAGCTTTCTTT. Protein product: CASSPREVAEAFF.

This clonotype was recorded at least ten times. The gene calls are TRBV29-1 and TRBJ2-7, with TRBD1 identical over 8 bases. Germline CDR1 reads SQVTM; CDR2 reads ANQGSEA. The CDR3 runs 11 residues. The CDR3 DNA reads as TGCGGGTCCGGACAGGGTGGCGAGCAGTACTTC. Encoded protein: CGSGQGGEQYF.

This clonotype was seen repeatedly, ten times or more. The chain recombines TRBV7-3 with TRBJ2-2; D unresolved. Germline loops: CDR1 SGHTA, CDR2 FQGTGA. CDR3 length: 13 residues. Trimming took off 7 bases at V and 3 bases at J, with 9 bases between the two ends. CDR3 sequence (DNA): TGTGCCAGCACCTCCCTTGACACCGGGGAGCTGTTTTTT. Translating it yields CASTSLDTGELFF.

The CDR3 sequence is CASSPGLAGVRTGELFF. DNA of the CDR3: TGCGCCAGCAGCCCCGGACTAGCGGGAGTACGCACCGGGGAGCTGTTTTTT. The rearrangement joins TRBV4-1 to TRBJ2-2, with 13 bases aligning to TRBD2. This CDR3 contains 17 residues. With 4 bases clipped from V and 4 bases from J, the junction kept 6 bases outside the gene matches. Germline V gives CDR1 MGHRA, CDR2 YSYEKL.

This chain uses TRBV4-1 with TRBJ2-2; D is perhaps TRBD1 (7 bases). CDR1 MGHRA and CDR2 YSYEKL come from the germline V gene. The CDR3 sequence is 14 residues long. V lost 8 bases and J 4 bases, leaving 14 bases between the germline ends. The CDR3 DNA reads TGCGCCAGCGGGGGGACAGAGTCCACCGGGGAGCTGTTTTTT. Translation gives CASGGTESTGELFF.

This clonotype has at least ten counts. This rearrangement joins TRBV28 to TRBJ1-5, with 7 bases that match TRBD1. Trimming took 2 bases from V and 0 from J; bases not matched to a gene: 4. Germline V gene sequence: CDR1 MDHEN, CDR2 SYDVKM. CDR3 size: 16 residues. CDR3 DNA sequence: TGTGCCAGCAGTTTAAGGGGGCGAGGTAGCAATCAGCCCCAGCATTTT. It yields the protein CASSLRGRGSNQPQHF.

There are many counts of this clonotype. The chain is built from TRBV11-2 and TRBJ2-2, with a possible D match to TRBD2 (6 bases). Germline V CDR1 and CDR2: SGHAT, FQNNGV. This CDR3 region has 17 residues. Trimming removed 5 bases from V and 4 bases from J, with 20 bases in between. The CDR3 sequence is CASSLLRVGRGTGELFF. The CDR3 DNA follows: TGTGCCAGCAGCCTACTACGGGTCGGGAGAGGCACCGGGGAGCTGTTTTTT. Full variable domain (outside the CDR3, taken from reference TRBV11-2 and TRBJ2-2): EAGVAQSPRYKIIEKRQSVAFWCNPISGHATLYWYQQILGQGPKLLIQFQNNGVVDDSQLPKDRFSAERLKGVDSTLKIQPAKLEDSAVYLCASSLLRVGRGTGELFFGEGSRLTVL.

This clonotype was seen at least ten times. The genes are TRBV30 and TRBJ1-5; D is perhaps TRBD1 (5 bases). In germline, CDR1 is GTSNPN, CDR2 SVGIG (reference sequence). The CDR3 extends over 15 amino acids. The germline V and J ends were trimmed by 2 bases and 0 bases, with 11 bases remaining between them. Here the CDR3 reads CAWSPSGYSNQPQHF. The CDR3 DNA sequence: TGTGCCTGGAGTCCATCAGGGTATAGCAATCAGCCCCAGCATTTT.

The V gene is TRBV28, the J gene TRBJ2-1, with 9 bases fitting TRBD2. Losses at the gene ends were 10 bases for V and 1 base for J; bases not matched to a gene: 14. In germline, CDR1 is MDHEN, CDR2 SYDVKM. The CDR3 consists of 17 residues. The CDR3 reads CATLETKREVSYNEQFF. CDR3 bases: TGTGCCACCTTAGAAACCAAGCGGGAGGTATCCTACAATGAGCAGTTCTTC.